This passage covers 6 T cell receptor beta chains from one sample sequenced in a study of CD8 T cells in Susac syndrome. RNA was extracted with the RNeasy kit, and a quantity of about 0.45 to 1 ug was reverse transcribed using random hexamers. MiXCR was run by TCRdb on the immunoSEQ multiplex PCR reads, yielding one entry per CDR3 protein. The sample consists of about 47,000 distinct CDR3 sequences, about 92% of them appearing once. The specimen was CD8+ T cells from PBMCs. Source of these receptors: a human donor in good health.

This rearrangement joins TRBV27 to TRBJ2-1; D gene uncertain. The V end lost 5 bases, the J end lost 0 bases, and 14 bases lay between the germline ends. This CDR3 region has 16 residues. Germline CDR1 MNHEY, CDR2 SMNVEV (reference sequence). In DNA, the CDR3 is TGTGCCAGCAGTCCTATCCTCCCGGTCTCCTACAATGAGCAGTTCTTC. This gives the protein CASSPILPVSYNEQFF.

The chain employs TRBV6-6 and TRBJ2-7; TRBD1 is a possible D gene (5 bases). Germline CDR1 MNHNY, CDR2 SVGAGI (reference sequence). CDR3 size: 12 residues. The V end was cut by 4 bases, the J end by 3 bases, with 7 bases between. CDR3 DNA sequence: TGTGCCAGCAGTTCTAGGGGCTACGAGCAGTACTTC. Translation gives CASSSRGYEQYF.

DNA of the CDR3: TGTGCCAGCAGCGTAGTAGCGGGAGGGTGGAGCACAGATACGCAGTATTTT. As protein: CASSVVAGGWSTDTQYF. The V call is TRBV9, the J call TRBJ2-3; 11 bases are a match to TRBD2. CDR3 length: 17 amino acids. V shed 0 bases, J shed 0 bases, and the junction held 3 bases outside the gene matches. Germline assignment: CDR1 SGDLS and CDR2 YYNGEE.

The V and J genes are TRBV4-3 and TRBJ2-7; the D gene is possibly TRBD2 (5 bases). This CDR3 has 18 amino acids. The V gene's germline CDR1 is LGHNA and CDR2 YSLEER. V dropped 0 bases and J dropped 0 bases, with 18 bases sitting between them. The CDR3 spells CASSQDLSGPGSSYEQYF. Here the CDR3 DNA reads TGCGCCAGCAGCCAAGATTTGAGCGGTCCAGGAAGCTCCTACGAGCAGTACTTC.

The chain uses TRBV27 and TRBJ2-4; D is ambiguous. Trimming removed 2 bases at V and 1 base at J, with 6 bases between. The germline gives CDR1 MNHEY, CDR2 SMNVEV (reference sequence). This CDR3 region has 14 residues. CDR3 DNA: TGTGCCAGCAGTTTAACTCAGGCCAAAAACATTCAGTACTTC. Protein product: CASSLTQAKNIQYF.

The genes are TRBV25-1 and TRBJ2-2, with D tentatively TRBD1 or TRBD2 (5 bases each). The CDR3 consists of 16 residues. Looked up from germline, CDR1 is MGHDK and CDR2 is SYGVNS. V was trimmed by 7 bases and J by 4 bases, leaving 19 bases between them. CDR3: CASKAPGTLPTGELFF. In DNA form, the CDR3 reads TGTGCCAGCAAGGCGCCAGGGACGTTGCCCACCGGGGAGCTGTTTTTT.